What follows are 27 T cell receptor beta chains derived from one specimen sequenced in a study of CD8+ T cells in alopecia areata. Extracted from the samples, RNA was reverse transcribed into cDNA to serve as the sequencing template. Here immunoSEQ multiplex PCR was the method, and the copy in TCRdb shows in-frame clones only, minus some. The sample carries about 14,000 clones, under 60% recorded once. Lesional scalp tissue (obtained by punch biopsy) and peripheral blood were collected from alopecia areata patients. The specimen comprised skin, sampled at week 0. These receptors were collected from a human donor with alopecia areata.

The CDR3 DNA reads TGTGCCAGCAGCTCCCCGGTGGGACAGCAGTACTTC. This gives the protein CASSSPVGQQYF. The rearrangement uses TRBV7-6 and TRBJ2-5, with 7 bases that match TRBD1. The germline CDR1 and CDR2 sequences are SGHVS and FNYEAQ. V dropped 4 bases and J dropped 11; count of bases not matched to a gene: 7. The CDR3 has 12 residues. Full variable domain (rest looked up from reference TRBV7-6 and TRBJ2-5): GAGVSQSPRYKVTKRGQDVALRCDPISGHVSLYWYRQALGQGPEFLTYFNYEAQQDKSGLPNDRFSAERPEGSISTLTIQRTEQRDSAMYRCASSSPVGQQYFGPGTRLLVL.

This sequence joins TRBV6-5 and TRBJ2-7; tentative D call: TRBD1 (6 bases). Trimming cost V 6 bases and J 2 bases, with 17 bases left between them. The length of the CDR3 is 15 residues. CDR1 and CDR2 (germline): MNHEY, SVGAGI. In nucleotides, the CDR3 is TGTGCCAGCAGCCCGGGTTGGGACACTACCTACGAGCAGTACTTC. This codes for CASSPGWDTTYEQYF.

Here the CDR3 reads CASSSDRGQQETQYF. The CDR3 coding sequence is TGTGCCAGCAGCTCCGACAGGGGGCAACAAGAGACCCAGTACTTC. This chain uses TRBV7-6 with TRBJ2-5; 10 nucleotides line up with TRBD1. With 4 bases clipped from V and 2 bases from J, the junction kept 4 bases outside the gene matches. The germline CDR1 and CDR2 sequences are SGHVS and FNYEAQ. The CDR3 length is 15 residues.

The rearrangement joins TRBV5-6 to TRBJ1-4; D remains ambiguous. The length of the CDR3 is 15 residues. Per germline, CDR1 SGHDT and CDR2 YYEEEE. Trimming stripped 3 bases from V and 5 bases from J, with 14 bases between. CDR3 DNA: TGTGCCAGCAGCTATTTAGGCGACGGCAATGAAAAACTGTTTTTT. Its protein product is CASSYLGDGNEKLFF.

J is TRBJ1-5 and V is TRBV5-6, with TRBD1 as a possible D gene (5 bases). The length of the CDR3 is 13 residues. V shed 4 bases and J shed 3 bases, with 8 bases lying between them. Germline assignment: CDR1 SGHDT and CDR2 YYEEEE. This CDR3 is CASSGTDNQPQHF. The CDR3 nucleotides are TGTGCCAGCAGCGGGACGGACAATCAGCCCCAGCATTTT. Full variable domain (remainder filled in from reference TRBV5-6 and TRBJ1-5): DAGVTQSPTHLIKTRGQQVTLRCSPKSGHDTVSWYQQALGQGPQFIFQYYEEEERQRGNFPDRFSGHQFPNYSSELNVNALLLGDSALYLCASSGTDNQPQHFGDGTRLSIL.

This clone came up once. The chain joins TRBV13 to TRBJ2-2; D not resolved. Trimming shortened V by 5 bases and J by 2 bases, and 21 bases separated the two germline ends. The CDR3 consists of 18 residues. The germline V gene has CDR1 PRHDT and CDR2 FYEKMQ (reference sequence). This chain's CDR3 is CASSATSPHKNNTGELFF. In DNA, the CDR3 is TGTGCCAGCAGCGCCACTTCCCCCCATAAAAATAACACCGGGGAGCTGTTTTTT.

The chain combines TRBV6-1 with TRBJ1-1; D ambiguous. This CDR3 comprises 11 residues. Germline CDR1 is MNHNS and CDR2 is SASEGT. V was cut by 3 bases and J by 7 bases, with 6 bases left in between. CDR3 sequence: CASSDLGEAFF. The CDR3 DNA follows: TGTGCCAGCAGTGACTTAGGTGAAGCTTTCTTT.

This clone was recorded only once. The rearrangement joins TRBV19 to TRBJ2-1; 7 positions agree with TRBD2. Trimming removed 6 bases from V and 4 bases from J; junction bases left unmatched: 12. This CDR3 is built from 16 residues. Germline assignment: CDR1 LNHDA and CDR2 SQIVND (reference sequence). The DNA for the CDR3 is TGTGCCAGTAGACCCGGGGGAGCGGGGCTTTACAATGAGCAGTTCTTC. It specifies CASRPGGAGLYNEQFF.

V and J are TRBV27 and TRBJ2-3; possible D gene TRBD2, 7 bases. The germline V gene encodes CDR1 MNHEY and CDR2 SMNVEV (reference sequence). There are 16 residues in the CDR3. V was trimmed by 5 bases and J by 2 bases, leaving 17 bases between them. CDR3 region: CASSPYGGLNTDTQYF. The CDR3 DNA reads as TGTGCCAGCAGTCCTTACGGGGGGCTGAACACAGATACGCAGTATTTT.

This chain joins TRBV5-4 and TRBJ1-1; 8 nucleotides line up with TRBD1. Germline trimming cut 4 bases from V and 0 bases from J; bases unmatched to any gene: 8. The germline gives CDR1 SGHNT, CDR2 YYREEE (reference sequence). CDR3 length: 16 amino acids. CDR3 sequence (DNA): TGTGCCAGCAGCCCTGACAGGGGCCTAATGAACACTGAAGCTTTCTTT. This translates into CASSPDRGLMNTEAFF.

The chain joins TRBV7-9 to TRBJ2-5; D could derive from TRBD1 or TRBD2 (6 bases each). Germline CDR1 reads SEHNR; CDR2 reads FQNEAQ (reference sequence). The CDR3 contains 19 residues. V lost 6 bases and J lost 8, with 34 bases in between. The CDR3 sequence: CASSLSLTGGVPKPSTQYF. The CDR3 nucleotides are TGTGCCAGCAGTTTATCCTTGACAGGCGGGGTCCCCAAGCCCTCAACCCAGTACTTC.

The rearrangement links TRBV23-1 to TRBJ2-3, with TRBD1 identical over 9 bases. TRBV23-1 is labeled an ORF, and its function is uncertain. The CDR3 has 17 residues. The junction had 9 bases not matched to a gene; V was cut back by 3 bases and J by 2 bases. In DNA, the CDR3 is TGCGCCAGCAGTCATCTTCGGACAGGGGTTATCACAGATACGCAGTATTTT. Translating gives CASSHLRTGVITDTQYF.

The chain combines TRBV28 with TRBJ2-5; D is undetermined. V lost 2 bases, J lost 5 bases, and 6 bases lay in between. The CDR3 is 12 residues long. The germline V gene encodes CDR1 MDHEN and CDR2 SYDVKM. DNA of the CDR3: TGTGCCAGCAGTTTACCGGGTGAGACCCAGTACTTC. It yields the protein CASSLPGETQYF.

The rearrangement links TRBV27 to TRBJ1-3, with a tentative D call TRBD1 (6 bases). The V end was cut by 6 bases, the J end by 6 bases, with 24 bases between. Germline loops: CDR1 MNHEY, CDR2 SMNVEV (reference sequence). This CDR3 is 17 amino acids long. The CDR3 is CASSPQSTGTRENTIYF. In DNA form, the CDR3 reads TGTGCCAGCAGCCCCCAATCCACCGGGACACGTGAAAACACCATATATTTT.

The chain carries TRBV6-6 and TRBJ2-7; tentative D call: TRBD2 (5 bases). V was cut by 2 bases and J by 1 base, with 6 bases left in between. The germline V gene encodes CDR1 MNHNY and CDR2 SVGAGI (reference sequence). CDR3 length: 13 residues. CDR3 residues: CASSYERSYEQYF. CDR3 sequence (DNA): TGTGCCAGCAGTTACGAGCGGTCCTACGAGCAGTACTTC.

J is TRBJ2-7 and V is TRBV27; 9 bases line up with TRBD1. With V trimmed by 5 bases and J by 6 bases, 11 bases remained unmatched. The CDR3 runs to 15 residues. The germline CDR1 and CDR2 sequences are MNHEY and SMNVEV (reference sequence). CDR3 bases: TGTGCCAGCAGTATCGCCTATCGGGACAGGGTCGAGCAGTACTTC. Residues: CASSIAYRDRVEQYF.

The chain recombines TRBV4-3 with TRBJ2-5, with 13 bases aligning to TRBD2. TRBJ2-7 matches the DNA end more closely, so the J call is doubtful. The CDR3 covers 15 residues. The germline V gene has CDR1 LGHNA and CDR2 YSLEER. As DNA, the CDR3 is TGCGCCAGCAGCCAAGGACTAGCGGGGGGCGGCGAGCAGTACTTC. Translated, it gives CASSQGLAGGGEQYF.

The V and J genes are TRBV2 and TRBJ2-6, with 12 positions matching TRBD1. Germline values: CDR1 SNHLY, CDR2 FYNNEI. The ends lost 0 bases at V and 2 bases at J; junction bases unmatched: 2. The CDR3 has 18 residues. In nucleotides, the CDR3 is TGTGCCAGCAGTGAAGCTGGGACAGGGGGCGCTGGGGCCAACGTCCTGACTTTC. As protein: CASSEAGTGGAGANVLTF.

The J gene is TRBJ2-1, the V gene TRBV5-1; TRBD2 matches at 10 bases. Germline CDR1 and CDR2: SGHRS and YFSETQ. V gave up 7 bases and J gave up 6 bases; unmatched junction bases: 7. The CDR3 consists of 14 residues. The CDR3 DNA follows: TGCGCCAGCGCTGGGACTAGCGCTAGCAATGAGCAGTTCTTC. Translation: CASAGTSASNEQFF.

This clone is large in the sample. The CDR3 sequence: CASSLDSSSYNEQFF. The DNA for the CDR3 is TGTGCCAGCAGCTTAGACTCAAGCTCCTACAATGAGCAGTTCTTC. The chain combines TRBV7-3 with TRBJ2-1, with unresolved D. Per the germline V gene, CDR1 is SGHTA and CDR2 is FQGTGA. The CDR3 is 15 amino acids. The V gene lost 2 bases and the J gene lost 0 bases, with 8 bases spanning the gap.

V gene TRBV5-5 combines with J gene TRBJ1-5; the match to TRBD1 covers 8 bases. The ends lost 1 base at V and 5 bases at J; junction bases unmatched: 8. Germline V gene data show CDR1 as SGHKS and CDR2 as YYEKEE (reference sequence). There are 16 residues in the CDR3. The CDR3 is CASSLRVSQGDQPQHF. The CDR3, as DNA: TGTGCCAGCAGCTTGAGGGTTTCACAGGGGGATCAGCCCCAGCATTTT.

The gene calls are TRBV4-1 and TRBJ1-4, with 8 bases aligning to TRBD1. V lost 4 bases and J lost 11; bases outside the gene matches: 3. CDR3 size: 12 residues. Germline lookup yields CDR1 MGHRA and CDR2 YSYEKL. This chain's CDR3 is CASSPGGSKLFF. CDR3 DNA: TGCGCCAGCAGCCCAGGGGGCTCGAAACTGTTTTTT.

The CDR3 DNA reads as TGTGCCAGCAGCAGAGTGGCGAGCGGCTACGAGCAGTACTTC. Amino acids: CASSRVASGYEQYF. The chain joins TRBV28 to TRBJ2-7, with TRBD2 as a possible D gene (5 bases). Germline CDR1 is MDHEN and CDR2 is SYDVKM. The length of the CDR3 is 14 residues. The V and J ends lost 6 bases and 3 bases respectively, with 15 bases between them.

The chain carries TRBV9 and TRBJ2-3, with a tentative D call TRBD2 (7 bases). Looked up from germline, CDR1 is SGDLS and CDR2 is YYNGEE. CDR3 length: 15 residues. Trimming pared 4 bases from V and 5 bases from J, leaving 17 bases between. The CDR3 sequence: CASSLRGGALDTQYF. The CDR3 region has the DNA TGTGCCAGCAGCCTTAGAGGGGGGGCCCTAGATACGCAGTATTTT.

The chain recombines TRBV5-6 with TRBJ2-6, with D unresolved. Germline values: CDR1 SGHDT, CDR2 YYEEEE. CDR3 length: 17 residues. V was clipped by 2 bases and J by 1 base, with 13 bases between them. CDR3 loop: CASSLWEGASGANVLTF. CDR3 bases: TGTGCCAGCAGCTTATGGGAAGGAGCATCTGGGGCCAACGTCCTGACTTTC.

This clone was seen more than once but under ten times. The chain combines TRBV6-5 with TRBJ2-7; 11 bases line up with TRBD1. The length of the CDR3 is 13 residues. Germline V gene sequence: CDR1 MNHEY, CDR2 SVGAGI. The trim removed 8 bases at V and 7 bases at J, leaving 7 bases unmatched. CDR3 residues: CASYRDRGLEQYF. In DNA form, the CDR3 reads TGTGCCAGCTACCGGGACAGGGGGTTAGAGCAGTACTTC.

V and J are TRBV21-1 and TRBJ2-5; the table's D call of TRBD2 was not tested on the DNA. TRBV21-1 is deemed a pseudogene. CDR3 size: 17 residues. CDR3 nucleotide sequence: TGTGCCAGCAGCAACCCCCAGGCAGGAGGATTCCAAGAGACCCAGTACTTC. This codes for CASSNPQAGGFQETQYF.